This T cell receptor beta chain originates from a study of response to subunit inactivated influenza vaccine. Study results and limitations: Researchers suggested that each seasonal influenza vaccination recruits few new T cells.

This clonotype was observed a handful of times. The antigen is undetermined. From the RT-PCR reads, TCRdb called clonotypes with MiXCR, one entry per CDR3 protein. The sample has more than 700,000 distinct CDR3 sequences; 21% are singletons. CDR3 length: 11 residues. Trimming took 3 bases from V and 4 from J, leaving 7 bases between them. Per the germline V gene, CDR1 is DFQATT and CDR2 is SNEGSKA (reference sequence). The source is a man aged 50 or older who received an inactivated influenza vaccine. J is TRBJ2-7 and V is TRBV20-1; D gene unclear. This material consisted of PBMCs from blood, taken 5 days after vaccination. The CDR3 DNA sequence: TGCAGTGCTAGTCTTTTATACGAGCAGTACTTC. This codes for CSASLLYEQYF.